Each of the 10 T cell receptor beta chains below was sequenced from the same sample in a study of blood T cell repertoires in COVID-19. Method: immunoSEQ multiplex PCR; TCRdb's copy keeps in-frame clones and lacks some. The sample lists 20,000 to 30,000 clones, approximately 86% occurring once. What was sequenced was peripheral blood. All receptors derive from a man aged 50 or older with active COVID-19.

This clone was seen just once. The chain joins TRBV6-2 or TRBV6-3 to TRBJ1-5, with D hard to call. From germline, CDR1 is MNHEY and CDR2 SVGEGT. CDR3 size: 14 residues. With 5 bases removed from V and 4 bases from J, the gap between germline ends came to 12 bases. The CDR3 protein is CASSADGINQPQHF. The DNA for the CDR3 is TGTGCCAGCAGTGCGGACGGGATAAATCAGCCCCAGCATTTT.

This clone has a handful of counts. The rearrangement joins TRBV11-2 to TRBJ2-5; TRBD1 is a possible D gene (5 bases). Trimming removed 4 bases from V and 4 bases from J, with 13 bases in between. Germline CDR1 is SGHAT and CDR2 is FQNNGV. The CDR3 runs to 14 residues. DNA for the CDR3: TGTGCCAGCAGCTCTAGGGGCTGGGGAGAGACCCAGTACTTC. It encodes CASSSRGWGETQYF.

This sequence joins TRBV27 and TRBJ2-7, with D possibly TRBD1 on 6 matching bases. With 6 bases removed from V and 1 base from J, the gap between germline ends came to 13 bases. Germline CDR1 MNHEY, CDR2 SMNVEV (reference sequence). The CDR3 consists of 14 residues. The CDR3 bases are TGTGCCAGCAGCCACCGGGACAAGTCCTACGAGCAGTACTTC. As protein: CASSHRDKSYEQYF.

This clone was recorded a few times. The V and J genes are TRBV9 and TRBJ2-1; perhaps TRBD2 as D (5 bases). The V end lost 7 bases, the J end lost 6 bases, and 23 bases lay between the germline ends. The V gene's germline CDR1 is SGDLS and CDR2 YYNGEE. The CDR3 loop spans 16 amino acids. The CDR3 is CASDPGLHRTFNEQFF. In nucleotides, the CDR3 is TGTGCCAGCGACCCGGGATTACATAGGACTTTCAATGAGCAGTTCTTC.

The chain uses TRBV29-1 and TRBJ2-1, with TRBD2 matching 9 bases. Trimming removed 6 bases from V and 7 bases from J; junction bases left unmatched: 7. CDR3 length equals 13 residues. Germline loops: CDR1 SQVTM, CDR2 ANQGSEA. CDR3 protein: CSVGGGAENEQFF. CDR3 in DNA: TGCAGCGTAGGCGGGGGGGCGGAGAATGAGCAGTTCTTC.

This chain connects TRBV7-2 to TRBJ2-5; TRBD2 is a possible D gene (6 bases). The CDR3 spans 17 residues. Trimming removed 1 base at V and 7 bases at J, with 22 bases between. Germline CDR1 and CDR2: SGHTA and FQGNSA. The CDR3: CASSLVGVGSSSWTQYF. CDR3 coding DNA: TGTGCCAGCAGCTTAGTTGGCGTCGGGAGCTCCTCTTGGACCCAGTACTTC.

The chain is built from TRBV5-5 and TRBJ2-2; TRBD1 is a possible D gene (6 bases). V shed 4 bases and J shed 4 bases, with 14 bases lying between them. Per the germline V gene, CDR1 is SGHKS and CDR2 is YYEKEE (reference sequence). The CDR3 has 15 residues. This CDR3 is CASSLGHLFTGELFF. The CDR3 region has the DNA TGTGCCAGCAGCCTGGGACATCTCTTCACCGGGGAGCTGTTTTTT.

This chain uses TRBV13 with TRBJ2-5; 8 bases align to TRBD2. Losses at the gene ends were 3 bases for V and 0 bases for J; bases not matched to a gene: 9. In germline, CDR1 is PRHDT, CDR2 FYEKMQ (reference sequence). The CDR3 loop spans 17 amino acids. For the CDR3, the DNA is TGTGCCAGCAGCTTTGGAGGGGCTAGCGGGTACCAAGAGACCCAGTACTTC. This translates into CASSFGGASGYQETQYF. Variable domain in full (rest from reference TRBV13 and TRBJ2-5): AAGVIQSPRHLIKEKRETATLKCYPIPRHDTVYWYQQGPGQDPQFLISFYEKMQSDKGSIPDRFSAQQFSDYHSELNMSSLELGDSALYFCASSFGGASGYQETQYFGPGTRLLVL.

The chain couples TRBV18 to TRBJ2-7; 10 nucleotides line up with TRBD1. The CDR3 sequence is 15 residues long. From germline, CDR1 is KGHSH and CDR2 LQKENI. Trimming took 2 bases from V and 5 from J; bases not matched to a gene: 6. In DNA form, the CDR3 reads TGTGCCAGCTCACCAGCCGGGACAGGGGCCAACGAGCAGTACTTC. Protein product: CASSPAGTGANEQYF.

CDR3: CASSDDGFFGYTF. The CDR3 DNA is TGTGCCAGCAGTGACGACGGGTTCTTTGGCTACACCTTC. V is TRBV2 and J is TRBJ1-2, with D unresolved. Trimming took 3 bases from V and 7 from J, leaving 12 bases between them. This CDR3 region has 13 residues. Germline CDR1 and CDR2: SNHLY and FYNNEI. Drawing the rest from reference TRBV2 and TRBJ1-2, the complete variable domain is EPEVTQTPSHQVTQMGQEVILRCVPISNHLYFYWYRQILGQKVEFLVSFYNNEISEKSEIFDDQFSVERPDGSNFTLKIRSTKLEDSAMYFCASSDDGFFGYTFGSGTRLTVV.